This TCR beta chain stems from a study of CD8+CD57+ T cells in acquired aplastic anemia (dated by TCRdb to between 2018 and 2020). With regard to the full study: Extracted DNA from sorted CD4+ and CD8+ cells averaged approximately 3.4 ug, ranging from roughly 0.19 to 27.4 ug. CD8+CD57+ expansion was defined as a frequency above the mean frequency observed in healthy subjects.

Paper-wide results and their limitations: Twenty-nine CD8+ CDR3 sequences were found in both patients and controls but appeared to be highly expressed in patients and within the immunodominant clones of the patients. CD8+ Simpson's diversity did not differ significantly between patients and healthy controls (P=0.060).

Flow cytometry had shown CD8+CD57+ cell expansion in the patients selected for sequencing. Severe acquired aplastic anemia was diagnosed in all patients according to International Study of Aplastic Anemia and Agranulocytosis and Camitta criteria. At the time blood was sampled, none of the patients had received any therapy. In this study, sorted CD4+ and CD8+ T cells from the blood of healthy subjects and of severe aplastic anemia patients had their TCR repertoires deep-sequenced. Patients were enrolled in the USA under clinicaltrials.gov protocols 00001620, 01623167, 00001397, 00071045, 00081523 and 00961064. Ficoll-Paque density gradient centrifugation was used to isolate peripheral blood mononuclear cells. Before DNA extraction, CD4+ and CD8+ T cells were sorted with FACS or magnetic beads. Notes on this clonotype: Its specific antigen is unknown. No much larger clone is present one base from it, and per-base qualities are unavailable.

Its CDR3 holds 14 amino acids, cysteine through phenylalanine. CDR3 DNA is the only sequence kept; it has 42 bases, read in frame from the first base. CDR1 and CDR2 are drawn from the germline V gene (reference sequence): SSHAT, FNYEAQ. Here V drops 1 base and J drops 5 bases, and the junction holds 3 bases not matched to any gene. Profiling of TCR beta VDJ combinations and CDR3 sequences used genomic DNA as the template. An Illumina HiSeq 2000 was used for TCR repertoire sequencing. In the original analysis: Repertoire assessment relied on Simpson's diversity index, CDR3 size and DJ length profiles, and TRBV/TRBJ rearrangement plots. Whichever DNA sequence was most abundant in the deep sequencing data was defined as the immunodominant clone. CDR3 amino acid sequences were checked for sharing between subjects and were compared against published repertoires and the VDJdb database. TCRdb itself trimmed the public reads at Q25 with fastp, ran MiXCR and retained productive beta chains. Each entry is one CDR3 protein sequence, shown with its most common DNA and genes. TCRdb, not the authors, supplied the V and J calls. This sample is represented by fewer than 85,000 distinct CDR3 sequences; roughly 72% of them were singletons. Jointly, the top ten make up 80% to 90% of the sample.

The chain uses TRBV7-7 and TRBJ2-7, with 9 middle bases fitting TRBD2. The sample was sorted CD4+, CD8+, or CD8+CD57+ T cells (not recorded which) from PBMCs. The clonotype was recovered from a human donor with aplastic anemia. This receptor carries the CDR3 CASSLELAGDEQYF. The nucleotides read TGTGCCAGCAGCTTAGAACTAGCGGGTGACGAGCAGTACTTC.